The rows below give T cell receptor beta chains drawn from one sample of a study of preoperative IRX-2 immunotherapy in early breast cancer. Libraries were prepared by immunoSEQ multiplex PCR; TCRdb keeps only in-frame clonotypes and omits some of them. Among under 45,000 clones listed, around 96% were seen once. Specimen: tumor tissue, collected after IRX-2 immunotherapy. These receptors were taken from a human donor with breast cancer. CDR3s include the opening cysteine and the closing phenylalanine or tryptophan. The D gene is left open where the match is weak. For some rows the clone size is stated as once, few or many, or as a class when expanded; others skip it.

cdr3_aa cdr3_nt v_call clone_size j_call d_call
CAISESARGRTGGYTF TGTGCCATCAGTGAGTCTGCCAGGGGCCGGACAGGTGGCTACACCTTC TRBV10-3 . TRBJ1-2 TRBD1
CSASGGFAFF TGCAGTGCTAGTGGGGGGTTCGCTTTCTTT TRBV20-1 . TRBJ1-1 .
CASSQVLDPNQPQHF TGCGCCAGCAGCCAAGTGCTGGATCCCAATCAGCCCCAGCATTTT TRBV4-1 . TRBJ1-5 .
CASSLGGNNQPQHF TGTGCCAGCAGCTTGGGCGGTAACAATCAGCCCCAGCATTTT TRBV5-4 . TRBJ1-5 .
CASRSPRARLDEQYF TGTGCCAGCAGGAGCCCTCGGGCCAGGTTGGACGAGCAGTACTTC TRBV28 . TRBJ2-7 .
CASSLMGLLGSGNTIYF TGCGCCAGCAGCTTGATGGGGCTCCTTGGCTCTGGAAACACCATATATTTT TRBV5-1 . TRBJ1-3 .
CASSRQGAGTDTQYF TGTGCCAGCAGCCGACAGGGGGCTGGCACAGATACGCAGTATTTT TRBV28 . TRBJ2-3 TRBD1
CASSLEPDKDFQPQHF TGTGCCAGCAGCTTGGAGCCGGACAAAGATTTTCAGCCCCAGCATTTT TRBV5-5 once TRBJ1-5 .
CASSQGGWESSYNSPLHF TGCGCCAGCAGCCAAGGCGGATGGGAGAGCTCCTATAATTCACCCCTCCACTTT TRBV4-1 . TRBJ1-6 .
CASRGHSAYEQYF TGTGCCAGCAGGGGACACTCGGCCTACGAGCAGTACTTC TRBV28 . TRBJ2-7 .
CAWGQGTYEQYF TGTGCCTGGGGACAGGGAACCTACGAGCAGTACTTC TRBV30 . TRBJ2-7 TRBD1
CASSLGGGNQPQHF TGTGCCAGCAGCTTAGGGGGGGGCAATCAGCCCCAGCATTTT TRBV7-9 . TRBJ1-5 .
CASSDRDRGHIAKNIQYF TGCGCCAGCAGCGACCGGGACAGGGGGCACATAGCCAAAAACATTCAGTACTTC TRBV5-1 . TRBJ2-4 TRBD1
CASSLYYEQYF TGTGCCAGCAGCCTCTACTACGAGCAGTACTTC TRBV7-3 . TRBJ2-7 .
CASDRGRNTEAFF TGTGCCAGCGACAGGGGGCGGAACACTGAAGCTTTCTTT TRBV7-9 . TRBJ1-1 TRBD1
CASSLAGRASYEQYF TGCGCCAGCAGCTTGGCCGGTAGGGCCTCCTACGAGCAGTACTTC TRBV5-1 . TRBJ2-7 .
CATTQGYNQPQHF TGTGCCACCACACAGGGGTACAATCAGCCCCAGCATTTT TRBV15 . TRBJ1-5 TRBD1
CASSLGLGEYEQYF TGTGCCAGCAGCCTCGGACTAGGGGAGTACGAGCAGTACTTC TRBV7-2 . TRBJ2-7 TRBD2
CASSYLNEQFF TGCGCCAGCAGTTACTTGAATGAGCAGTTCTTC TRBV5-1 . TRBJ2-1 .
CATSNQGVSGNQPQHF TGTGCCACATCCAACCAAGGGGTTTCGGGCAATCAGCCCCAGCATTTT TRBV19 . TRBJ1-5 .
CASSLAGRALGTQYF TGTGCCAGCAGCTTGGCGGGGCGGGCGCTTGGGACCCAGTACTTC TRBV5-4 . TRBJ2-5 .
CASSLVRGQPNNEKLFF TGCGCCAGCAGCCTGGTTCGTGGACAGCCCAATAATGAAAAACTGTTTTTT TRBV4-3 . TRBJ1-4 .
CSVPAQRDRETQYF TGCAGCGTCCCCGCCCAGAGGGACCGGGAGACCCAGTACTTC TRBV29-1 . TRBJ2-5 .
CASSFGYGTDTQYF TGTGCCAGCAGTTTTGGCTATGGCACAGATACGCAGTATTTT TRBV28 . TRBJ2-3 .
CASSTNYEQYF TGTGCCAGCAGTACCAACTACGAGCAGTACTTC TRBV27 . TRBJ2-7 .
CASNPVGEGEGYGYTF TGTGCCAGCAACCCGGTGGGGGAGGGTGAGGGGTATGGCTACACCTTC TRBV7-8 . TRBJ1-2 .
CASSPLPLLRGTDTQYF TGTGCCAGCTCACCGCTCCCCTTGCTGCGGGGCACAGATACGCAGTATTTT TRBV18 . TRBJ2-3 .
CASSLEQQETQYF TGTGCCAGCAGCTTAGAACAGCAAGAGACCCAGTACTTC TRBV11-3 few TRBJ2-5 .
CASSTRGHRFLWGGYTF TGTGCCAGCAGCACCAGGGGGCACAGGTTTTTATGGGGTGGCTACACCTTC TRBV7-7 . TRBJ1-2 TRBD1
CASSGQGDNEQFF TGTGCCAGCAGTGGACAGGGGGACAATGAGCAGTTCTTC TRBV27 . TRBJ2-1 TRBD1
CATPQGANYGYTF TGTGCCACTCCACAGGGGGCGAACTATGGCTACACCTTC TRBV10-3 few TRBJ1-2 TRBD1
CASSELAGDQPQHF TGTGCCAGCAGTGAATTGGCAGGGGACCAGCCCCAGCATTTT TRBV2 . TRBJ1-5 .
CASSWGGGNEQFF TGTGCCAGCAGTTGGGGGGGCGGCAATGAGCAGTTCTTC TRBV27 . TRBJ2-1 .
CSVEGTGGWNTGELFF TGCAGCGTTGAGGGGACAGGGGGCTGGAACACCGGGGAGCTGTTTTTT TRBV29-1 . TRBJ2-2 TRBD1
CASSLSFEDTQYF TGTGCCAGCAGCTTATCGTTCGAGGATACGCAGTATTTT TRBV7-7 . TRBJ2-3 .
CASSLGPVGSYEQYF TGTGCCAGCAGCTTGGGCCCCGTGGGTTCCTACGAGCAGTACTTC TRBV11-2 . TRBJ2-7 .
CASSIRLGAATGELFF TGTGCCAGTAGTATACGGCTTGGAGCTGCAACCGGGGAGCTGTTTTTT TRBV19 . TRBJ2-2 .
CATRGREGPGNEQFF TGTGCCACCAGGGGGCGGGAGGGCCCCGGCAATGAGCAGTTCTTC TRBV27 . TRBJ2-1 .
CASSLGGSGGRTDTQYF TGTGCCAGCAGTTTAGGGGGTAGCGGGGGTCGCACAGATACGCAGTATTTT TRBV28 . TRBJ2-3 TRBD2
CASSSHGRATDTQYF TGTGCCAGCAGCTCCCACGGGAGAGCCACAGATACGCAGTATTTT TRBV11-3 . TRBJ2-3 .